This T cell receptor (beta chain) came from a study of cytomegalovirus exposure and HLA in healthy donors. With regard to this clone: Its antigen is not identified.

The CDR3 extends over 19 amino acids. PCR involved 60 Vbeta and 13 Jbeta primers. The table came from immunoSEQ multiplex PCR; TCRdb's copy has only in-frame clones and leaves some out. The sample lists some 140,000 clones; about 85% were seen once. Notes on the study in general: Sequence variants that were highly shared formed a cluster that was likely a sequencing artifact. TCR beta V- and J-gene trimming was later associated with a missense DCLRE1C variant. The authors listed around 150 TCR beta chains as cytomegalovirus-associated. A later analysis reportedly found that, within productive TCRs, an Asian-associated ancestry cluster had fewer N-insertions than the mean observed across the roughly 730 donors.

The chain has TRBV12-2 and TRBJ2-3; TRBD2 is the table's D call, not checked against the DNA. TRBV12-2 is given as a pseudogene. Sequencing input: PBMCs. This sequence was found in a female donor in good health and CMV-seronegative. The chain's CDR3 is CASRLATSTCRLSTDTQYF. The CDR3 nucleotides are TGTGCAAGTCGCTTAGCAACTAGTACGTGTCGACTTAGCACAGATACGCAGTATTTT.